Sequencing of this T cell receptor (beta chain) was carried out in a study of T cell responses to AZD1222 COVID-19 vaccine (dated by TCRdb to about 2021). For the wider study: A total of approximately 230 trial participants underwent TCR sequencing, of whom some 210 received two doses of AZD1222 and about 26 received two doses of the MenACWY control vaccine. Trial participants were enrolled by age into 18-55, 56-69 and 70-plus year subgroups, with about 150, 28 and 57 TCR-sequenced participants respectively.

The time point label corresponds to: about 28 days (+/-7) after the second vaccine dose. AZD1222 recipients with second doses at about 4 weeks or about 12 weeks were pooled, because spike-specific TCR depth and breadth did not differ between schedules. Vaccinee samples came from UK trials COV001 and COV002, including a single-blind randomized controlled phase 2/3 trial of AZD1222 (ChAdOx1 nCoV-19) in healthy adults. For TCRbeta chain sequencing, PBMC samples were collected from trial participants at day 0 and at day 28 after the second dose. The CDR3 regions of human TCRbeta chains were analyzed by immunosequencing. As for the original processing: Repertoire TCRs were checked for matches against a reference library of SARS-CoV-2-specific TCRs that had been generated using the MIRA antigen-specificity platform. Breadth meant the fraction of unique TCRs that were SARS-CoV-2-associated, whereas depth meant the fraction of total T cells that were SARS-CoV-2-associated. Using the MIRA data, each spike-specific TCR was mapped to the spike region that the TCR reacts to and placed in a CD4 or CD8 class. Log10-transformed breadth and depth values were compared by one-way ANOVA with Sidak's multiple comparisons tests. TCRdb took this table from immuneACCESS and kept in-frame rearrangements with V and J called. Such tables lack part of the clones; where checked against another copy, unresolved V genes explain under half of the gap, and the rest is unexplained. Clonal size and the V and J genes are those of that table, whereas D and trimming came from the DNA. Here the sample has roughly 110,000 clones; approximately 88% occur a single time. The ten largest clones represent approximately 6.9% of the sample.

Broad study findings and their caveats: Spike-specific TCR breadth and depth rose significantly after two AZD1222 doses compared with day 0 and with MenACWY recipients. Only five to seven AZD1222 recipients were SARS-CoV-2 seropositive at baseline, limiting conclusions about previously exposed vaccinees. Because no day 14 peak-response samples were available, repertoires were characterized only after the peak T cell response. In the small 56-69-year group, the increase in depth fell short of significance, most likely because of low power. Participants were mostly white British, with more females than males. The authors suggested clonal diversity may have been underestimated. Vaccine-associated CD4 TCRs spanned the whole spike protein, with dominant responses in regions 160-218 and 743-854. Reportedly, almost half of the unique spike-specific TCRs recognized epitopes lying outside the regions that are mutated in the B.1.351 and B.1.1.7 variants.

The CDR1 and CDR2 encoded by the germline V gene (reference sequence) are LGHDT and YNNKEL. A distance of 23 bases separates the germline ends of V and J, which lose 4 bases and 8 bases respectively. CDR3 length: 16 amino acids, cysteine to phenylalanine. Only CDR3 DNA remains: 48 bases, in frame from the first base. A remark on this clone: Its antigen is unknown. Base qualities were left out, and no much larger clone turns up one base away.

Sequenced material: peripheral blood, taken 28 days after the second AZD1222 dose. The chain was built from TRBV3-1 (or the pseudogene TRBV3-2) and TRBJ1-2; TRBD1 is a weak D gene call, 6 bases matching. The source of this sequence is an adult who received the AZD1222 COVID-19 vaccine. The CDR3 loop reads CASSLSLQGVSRGYTF. The bases are TGTGCCAGCAGCCTTTCGCTACAGGGAGTCAGTCGGGGCTACACCTTC.